The 22 T cell receptor beta chains presented below share a single source sample, sequenced in a study of CD8 T cells in ankylosing spondylitis. Study findings and constraints: Made up of eight highly homologous variants, a TCR beta motif appeared characteristic of ankylosing spondylitis blood.

Their cognate antigens are unknown. Each CDR3 protein is one row after TCRdb ran MiXCR on the 5' RACE reads. Here the sample spans some 700,000 distinct CDR3 sequences, around 20% being singletons. Sequenced input: blood, either unsorted or a sorted T cell fraction (not recorded which). The receptors come from a male donor with ankylosing spondylitis.

This clonotype appeared many times. The chain combines TRBV10-1 with TRBJ1-2; TRBD1 agrees at 7 bases. Germline CDR1 and CDR2: WNHNN and SYGVQD (reference sequence). This CDR3 contains 11 residues. V lost 8 bases, J lost 6 bases, and 3 bases stayed unmatched. The CDR3 region is CASDDRDGYTF. CDR3 coding DNA: TGCGCCAGCGACGACAGGGATGGCTACACCTTC.

CDR3 sequence: CASSQDWLGYNEQFF. CDR3 bases: TGCGCCAGCAGCCAAGATTGGCTAGGATACAATGAGCAGTTCTTC. The chain joins TRBV4-3 to TRBJ2-1; D unresolved. The V gene's germline CDR1 is LGHNA and CDR2 YSLEER. V was shortened by 0 bases and J by 4 bases, with 10 bases between the two germline ends. The CDR3 loop spans 15 amino acids.

Many counts were recorded for this clonotype. CDR3 in amino acids: CSVEAPDTQYF. The CDR3 DNA follows: TGCAGCGTTGAAGCCCCAGATACGCAGTATTTT. The chain recombines TRBV29-1 with TRBJ2-3, with no clear D. Germline lookup yields CDR1 SQVTM and CDR2 ANQGSEA. This CDR3 is 11 amino acids long. Trimming removed 1 base at V and 4 bases at J, with 3 bases between.

This clonotype has just a few counts. The chain uses TRBV27 and TRBJ2-7; D gene unclear. V was pared by 2 bases and J by 4 bases, with 12 bases between. Per germline, CDR1 MNHEY and CDR2 SMNVEV (reference sequence). The CDR3 spans 14 residues. CDR3 loop: CASSLRLGIYEQYF. The CDR3 nucleotides read TGTGCCAGCAGTTTAAGGTTAGGGATTTACGAGCAGTACTTC.

This clonotype was seen repeatedly, ten times or more. V and J are TRBV4-1 and TRBJ2-3, with unresolved D. CDR3 size: 13 residues. CDR1 and CDR2 (germline): MGHRA, YSYEKL. The V gene lost 4 bases and the J gene lost 5 bases, with 10 bases spanning the gap. As DNA, the CDR3 is TGCGCCAGCAGCCTACCATCTGGAGATACGCAGTATTTT. The encoded protein is CASSLPSGDTQYF.

This clonotype was picked up a small number of times. This rearrangement joins TRBV2 to TRBJ2-2; maybe TRBD1 (5 bases). The germline CDR1 and CDR2 sequences are SNHLY and FYNNEI. The CDR3 consists of 14 residues. V lost 6 bases, J lost 3 bases, and 11 bases lay in between. In DNA, the CDR3 is TGTGCCAGCAGGACCACCAGGGACACCGGGGAGCTGTTTTTT. It yields the protein CASRTTRDTGELFF.

The rearrangement links TRBV4-3 to TRBJ2-3; D is ambiguous. V lost 0 bases, J lost 7 bases, and 11 bases lay in between. The CDR3 runs 14 residues. CDR1 is LGHNA and CDR2 is YSLEER in the germline V gene. DNA for the CDR3: TGCGCCAGCAGCCAAGAGTACACCTCTAATACGCAGTATTTT. It codes for CASSQEYTSNTQYF.

This clonotype has at least ten counts. The chain links TRBV20-1 to TRBJ2-7; 7 bases are shared with TRBD1. The CDR3 has 13 amino acids. V was pared by 5 bases and J by 2 bases, with 6 bases of the junction left unmatched. In germline, CDR1 is DFQATT, CDR2 SNEGSKA (reference sequence). CDR3 amino acids: CSAAGDRPYEQYF. The CDR3 DNA is TGCAGTGCTGCAGGGGACAGACCCTACGAGCAGTACTTC.

This clonotype was seen only a few times. The CDR3 loop reads CASKLGLAGGTDTQYF. CDR3 DNA sequence: TGTGCCAGCAAGCTGGGACTAGCGGGAGGCACAGATACGCAGTATTTT. The V and J genes are TRBV12-3 or TRBV12-4 and TRBJ2-3, with 14 bases matching TRBD2. The CDR3 sequence is 16 residues long. V dropped 7 bases and J dropped 1; count of bases not matched to a gene: 4.

The sample holds a few counts of this clonotype. The gene calls are TRBV27 and TRBJ1-5; no reliable D call. The CDR3 covers 15 residues. The germline gives CDR1 MNHEY, CDR2 SMNVEV (reference sequence). Trimming shortened V by 1 base and J by 4 bases, and 11 bases separated the two germline ends. The CDR3 coding sequence is TGTGCCAGCAGTTTATTCGGGATCCCGAATCAGCCCCAGCATTTT. Encoded protein: CASSLFGIPNQPQHF.

In this sample, this clonotype turned up a few times. The chain is built from TRBV4-1 and TRBJ1-4; D call uncertain. The CDR3 spans 13 residues. V lost 3 bases to trimming and J lost 5 bases, with 7 bases between them. Germline V gene lookup returns CDR1 MGHRA and CDR2 YSYEKL. CDR3 amino acids: CASSQVWNEKLFF. As DNA, the CDR3 is TGCGCCAGCAGCCAGGTTTGGAATGAAAAACTGTTTTTT.

V gene TRBV21-1 combines with J gene TRBJ1-2. TRBV21-1 is assigned pseudogene status. This CDR3 contains 14 residues. The CDR3 DNA follows: TGTGCCAGCAGCAAAGAGACGGATCACTATGGCTACACCTTC. Residues: CASSKETDHYGYTF.

This clonotype was detected a few times. The chain recombines TRBV2 with TRBJ1-1; 7 positions agree with TRBD1. Germline V lookup: CDR1 SNHLY, CDR2 FYNNEI. V shed 7 bases, J shed 5 bases, and the junction held 13 bases outside the gene matches. The CDR3 has 15 residues. CDR3 amino acids: CASTGIVGRGTEAFF. The CDR3 DNA reads TGTGCCAGCACTGGGATCGTGGGCAGGGGGACTGAAGCTTTCTTT.

This clonotype has just a few counts. This chain joins TRBV4-1 and TRBJ1-2, with 7 positions matching TRBD1. Germline lookup yields CDR1 MGHRA and CDR2 YSYEKL. This CDR3 region has 15 residues. V was pared by 0 bases and J by 3 bases, with 4 bases of the junction left unmatched. This CDR3 reads CASSQDGTDYYGYTF. For the CDR3, the DNA is TGCGCCAGCAGCCAAGATGGGACAGACTACTATGGCTACACCTTC.

In nucleotides, the CDR3 is TGCGCCAGCAGCCCGGGGTCGACCTACAATGAGCAGTTCTTC. Its translation is CASSPGSTYNEQFF. The V call is TRBV5-1, the J call TRBJ2-1; tentative D call: TRBD2 (5 bases). CDR3 length equals 14 residues. CDR1 and CDR2 (germline): SGHRS, YFSETQ. Trimming stripped 4 bases from V and 2 bases from J, with 10 bases between.

This chain connects TRBV5-5 to TRBJ1-5, with D unclear. Trimming took 7 bases from V and 0 from J, leaving 20 bases between them. CDR1 and CDR2 from the germline V gene are SGHKS and YYEKEE (reference sequence). The CDR3 totals 17 residues. This CDR3 is CASGSRTLSYSNQPQHF. CDR3 bases: TGTGCCAGCGGCTCTAGGACCCTCTCCTATAGCAATCAGCCCCAGCATTTT.

The chain recombines TRBV20-1 with TRBJ2-7, with 10 bases fitting TRBD2. This CDR3 comprises 16 residues. V dropped 2 bases and J dropped 3; count of bases not matched to a gene: 10. The germline V gene encodes CDR1 DFQATT and CDR2 SNEGSKA (reference sequence). CDR3: CSARSRTSGNFYEQYF. The DNA for the CDR3 is TGCAGTGCTAGATCCCGAACTAGCGGGAACTTCTACGAGCAGTACTTC.

This clonotype was seen a handful of times. The chain links TRBV20-1 to TRBJ2-1, with 13 bases lining up with TRBD2. CDR1 and CDR2 from the germline V gene are DFQATT and SNEGSKA (reference sequence). V was clipped by 6 bases and J by 6 bases; unmatched bases: 5. This CDR3 has 14 amino acids. The CDR3 coding sequence is TGCAGTGCAGACCGGACTAGCGGGAGCAATGAGCAGTTCTTC. Translated: CSADRTSGSNEQFF.

In its sample, this clonotype was seen a few times. The chain has TRBV2 and TRBJ1-6, with D perhaps TRBD1 (5 bases). From germline, CDR1 is SNHLY and CDR2 FYNNEI. CDR3 length: 16 amino acids. V lost 5 bases and J lost 6, with 17 bases in between. CDR3 amino acids: CASSPLYGAGNSPLHF. The CDR3 nucleotides are TGTGCCAGCAGTCCATTATATGGGGCTGGTAATTCACCCCTCCACTTT.

The table lists this clonotype with a few counts. This chain uses TRBV3-1 with TRBJ1-2, with TRBD1 as a possible D gene (5 bases). Trimming cost V 4 bases and J 8 bases, with 17 bases left between them. The germline gives CDR1 LGHDT, CDR2 YNNKEL (reference sequence). This CDR3 region has 14 residues. CDR3 nucleotide sequence: TGTGCCAGCAGCCCGACAGCCTTAGGAGTAGGCTACACCTTC. Translation: CASSPTALGVGYTF.

In nucleotides, the CDR3 is TGCAGCGTTCATACAGGGAACACTGAAGCTTTCTTT. Its protein product is CSVHTGNTEAFF. V and J are TRBV29-1 and TRBJ1-1; D is perhaps TRBD1 (5 bases). Germline V gene data show CDR1 as SQVTM and CDR2 as ANQGSEA. The V gene lost 5 bases and the J gene lost 1 base, with 8 bases spanning the gap. The CDR3 is made up of 12 amino acids.

V and J are TRBV4-1 and TRBJ2-2; 7 positions match TRBD2. V was pared by 8 bases and J by 1 base, with 1 base of the junction left unmatched. CDR1 is MGHRA, CDR2 YSYEKL, per germline. The CDR3 length is 13 residues. The CDR3 region is CASRGENTGELFF. As DNA, the CDR3 is TGCGCCAGCCGGGGGGAGAACACCGGGGAGCTGTTTTTT.